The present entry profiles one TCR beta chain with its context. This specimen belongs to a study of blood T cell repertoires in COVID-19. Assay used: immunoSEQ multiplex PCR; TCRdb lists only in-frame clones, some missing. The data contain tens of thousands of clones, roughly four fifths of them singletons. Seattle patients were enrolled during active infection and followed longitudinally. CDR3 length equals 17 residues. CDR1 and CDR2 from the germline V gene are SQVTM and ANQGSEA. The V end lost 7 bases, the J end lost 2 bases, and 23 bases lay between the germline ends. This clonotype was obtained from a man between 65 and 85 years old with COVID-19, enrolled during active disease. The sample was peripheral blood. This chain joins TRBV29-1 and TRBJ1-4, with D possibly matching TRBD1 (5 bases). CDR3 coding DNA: TGCAGCGCCTACTTACACCCTTTACAGGACACTAATGAAAAACTGTTTTTT. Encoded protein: CSAYLHPLQDTNEKLFF.